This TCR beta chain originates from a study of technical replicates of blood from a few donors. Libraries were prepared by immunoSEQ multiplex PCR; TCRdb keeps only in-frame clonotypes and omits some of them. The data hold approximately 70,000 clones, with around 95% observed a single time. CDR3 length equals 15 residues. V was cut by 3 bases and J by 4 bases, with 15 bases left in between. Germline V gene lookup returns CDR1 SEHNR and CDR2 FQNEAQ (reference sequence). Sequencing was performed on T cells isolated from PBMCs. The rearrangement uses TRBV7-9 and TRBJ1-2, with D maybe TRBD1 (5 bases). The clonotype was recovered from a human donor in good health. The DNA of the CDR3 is TGTGCCAGCAGCTTTGACAGTCCAAGCTCCTATGGCTACACCTTC. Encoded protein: CASSFDSPSSYGYTF.